Below, 26 T cell receptor beta chains from the same sample are listed, as sequenced in a study of shared clonotypes between healthy human individuals. The naive CD8 population came from CD45RO-negative cells selected for CCR7, without terminally differentiated effector memory CD45RA+ cells. Measured with immunoSEQ multiplex PCR; TCRdb has only the in-frame clones, and not every one. The data contain about 2.2 million clones, over 85% of them singletons. Sequenced input: naive CD8+ T cells from PBMCs. These receptors were obtained from a man younger than 35 in good health. Some clones in this sample may be carry-over from other donors' samples.

The count of this clone is one. The chain has TRBV9 and TRBJ2-1; D ambiguous. The CDR3 contains 13 residues. Trimming removed 1 base at V and 1 base at J, with 3 bases between. The germline gives CDR1 SGDLS, CDR2 YYNGEE. Here the CDR3 DNA reads TGTGCCAGCAGCGTAAGATCCTACAATGAGCAGTTCTTC. Its translation is CASSVRSYNEQFF.

V and J are TRBV29-1 and TRBJ1-2; TRBD1 aligns across 9 bases. The V segment lost 2 bases and the J segment 8 bases; nucleotides outside the gene matches: 15. Per germline, CDR1 SQVTM and CDR2 ANQGSEA. The CDR3 contains 16 residues. CDR3 loop: CSVEKGAGTGTFGYTF. CDR3 nucleotides: TGCAGCGTTGAAAAGGGAGCGGGGACAGGGACCTTCGGCTACACCTTC.

As concerns this clone: The same CDR3 can be traced to other DNA sequences in this sample. The CDR3: CASSSRGSSYEQYF. In DNA, the CDR3 is TGTGCCAGCAGCTCGCGCGGGAGTAGCTACGAGCAGTACTTC. This chain connects TRBV13 to TRBJ2-7, with 7 bases that match TRBD2. Germline values: CDR1 PRHDT, CDR2 FYEKMQ (reference sequence). J was trimmed by 3 bases and V by 4 bases; bases with no gene match: 6. The CDR3 is 14 amino acids. Full variable domain (missing parts from reference TRBV13 and TRBJ2-7): AAGVIQSPRHLIKEKRETATLKCYPIPRHDTVYWYQQGPGQDPQFLISFYEKMQSDKGSIPDRFSAQQFSDYHSELNMSSLELGDSALYFCASSSRGSSYEQYFGPGTRLTVT.

This chain uses TRBV29-1 with TRBJ2-2, with 10 positions matching TRBD2. There are 16 residues in the CDR3. Germline V gene lookup returns CDR1 SQVTM and CDR2 ANQGSEA. With V trimmed by 6 bases and J by 5 bases, 12 bases remained unmatched. As DNA, the CDR3 is TGCAGCGTGAGGGGGTTCAGCGGGAGGGTAACCGGGGAGCTGTTTTTT. It is translated as CSVRGFSGRVTGELFF.

The chain links TRBV9 to TRBJ2-7; 9 bases map to TRBD1. V gave up 4 bases and J gave up 2 bases; unmatched junction bases: 10. The CDR3 has 16 amino acids. Germline CDR1 is SGDLS and CDR2 is YYNGEE. Here the CDR3 reads CASSSRGTGPPYEQYF. The DNA of the CDR3 is TGTGCCAGCAGCTCTAGAGGGACAGGGCCCCCCTACGAGCAGTACTTC.

The V call is TRBV5-8, the J call TRBJ2-3; D remains unclear. CDR3 length: 12 residues. V lost 4 bases and J 6 bases, leaving 9 bases between the germline ends. CDR1 SGHTS and CDR2 YDEGEE come from the germline V gene. The CDR3 region is CASSTRRDTQYF. CDR3 DNA: TGTGCCAGCAGCACCCGTCGGGATACGCAGTATTTT.

The chain links TRBV28 to TRBJ2-5; D is unresolved. Germline CDR1 MDHEN, CDR2 SYDVKM. CDR3 size: 14 residues. The ends were cut back, 4 bases at V and 0 bases at J, with 9 bases in the middle. The CDR3 coding sequence is TGTGCCAGCAGTTCCCGATGGAACCAAGAGACCCAGTACTTC. Protein product: CASSSRWNQETQYF.

Points on this clone: Other DNA sequences within the sample encode an identical CDR3. J is TRBJ2-1 and V is TRBV9; possible D gene TRBD1, 7 bases. CDR3 length equals 14 residues. Germline values: CDR1 SGDLS, CDR2 YYNGEE. The V end was cut by 2 bases, the J end by 7 bases, with 13 bases between. The CDR3 DNA is TGTGCCAGCAGCGTGGGAGCAGGGGGGAATGAGCAGTTCTTC. This encodes CASSVGAGGNEQFF. The whole variable domain, filled in from reference TRBV9 and TRBJ2-1, reads DSGVTQTPKHLITATGQRVTLRCSPRSGDLSVYWYQQSLDQGLQFLIQYYNGEERAKGNILERFSAQQFPDLHSELNLSSLELGDSALYFCASSVGAGGNEQFFGPGTRLTVL.

The V gene is TRBV27, the J gene TRBJ2-1; D is unclear. The CDR3 covers 12 residues. CDR1 MNHEY and CDR2 SMNVEV come from the germline V gene (reference sequence). V shed 6 bases and J shed 7 bases, with 10 bases lying between them. The CDR3 region has the DNA TGTGCCAGCAGCAGGAAAGCAAATGAGCAGTTCTTC. Translated: CASSRKANEQFF.

The V and J genes are TRBV5-1 and TRBJ2-3, with D possibly TRBD1 on 5 matching bases. CDR3 length: 20 residues. Germline-derived CDR1 and CDR2 are SGHRS and YFSETQ. With 3 bases removed from V and 1 base from J, the gap between germline ends came to 27 bases. Here the CDR3 reads CASSSKPVTDIGNGTDTQYF. The CDR3 DNA is TGCGCCAGCAGCTCAAAACCCGTGACAGACATTGGGAATGGCACAGATACGCAGTATTTT.

The chain links TRBV9 to TRBJ2-6, with D perhaps matching TRBD2 (5 bases). The V end was cut by 4 bases, the J end by 2 bases, with 10 bases between. Germline loops: CDR1 SGDLS, CDR2 YYNGEE. This CDR3 has 15 amino acids. CDR3 sequence: CASSHRTAGANVLTF. In DNA form, the CDR3 reads TGTGCCAGCAGCCATCGGACTGCTGGGGCCAACGTCCTGACTTTC.

This clone was counted between two and nine times. The chain joins TRBV7-6 to TRBJ1-4; TRBD1 matches 8 bases. The trim removed 5 bases at V and 5 bases at J, leaving 7 bases unmatched. The CDR3 runs 15 residues. Germline V CDR1 and CDR2: SGHVS, FNYEAQ. CDR3 protein: CASSQTGGENEKLFF. CDR3 in DNA: TGTGCCAGCAGCCAAACAGGGGGGGAAAATGAAAAACTGTTTTTT.

The J gene is TRBJ2-1, the V gene TRBV19; no reliable D call. V lost 0 bases to trimming and J lost 10 bases, with 13 bases between them. Germline V gene lookup returns CDR1 LNHDA and CDR2 SQIVND (reference sequence). There are 14 residues in the CDR3. CDR3 DNA: TGTGCCAGTAGTATAGATTTAGGGTCCCAGGAGCAGTTCTTC. It yields the protein CASSIDLGSQEQFF.

This clone appeared a single time. This chain links TRBV27 with TRBJ2-1; tentative D call: TRBD2 (5 bases). Per the germline V gene, CDR1 is MNHEY and CDR2 is SMNVEV (reference sequence). V was cut by 6 bases and J by 1 base, with 19 bases left in between. The CDR3 length is 17 residues. CDR3 nucleotides: TGTGCCAGCAGGCCCGTGGTGAGGGTTTCGTCCTACAATGAGCAGTTCTTC. It encodes CASRPVVRVSSYNEQFF.

Remarks on this clone: One end of the junction fails to match germline, which may point to a read error. The genes are TRBV15 and TRBJ1-4; D gene ambiguous. Germline V gene sequence: CDR1 LNHNV, CDR2 YYDKDF (reference sequence). The CDR3 contains 16 residues. CDR3 nucleotides: TGTGCCACCAGCAGAGATATGGTAGGGCCCAATGAAGAACTGTTTTTT. This encodes CATSRDMVGPNEELFF. Combining the CDR3 with reference TRBV15 and TRBJ1-4 gives the whole variable domain DAMVIQNPRYQVTQFGKPVTLSCSQTLNHNVMYWYQQKSSQAPKLLFHYYDKDFNNEADTPDNFQSRRPNTSFCFLDIRSPGLGDTAMYLCATSRDMVGPNEELFFGSGTQLSVL.

The chain couples TRBV15 to TRBJ1-4; D not certain. This CDR3 comprises 15 residues. Germline V gene data show CDR1 as LNHNV and CDR2 as YYDKDF (reference sequence). The ends were cut back, 2 bases at V and 4 bases at J, with 11 bases in the middle. The CDR3 sequence: CATSRPLDGNEKLFF. The CDR3, as DNA: TGTGCCACCAGCAGACCCCTGGACGGTAATGAAAAACTGTTTTTT.

CDR3 loop: CASSLGQSRSYNEQFF. CDR3 sequence (DNA): TGTGCCAGCAGCTTAGGGCAGAGCCGCTCCTACAATGAGCAGTTCTTC. The chain employs TRBV7-6 and TRBJ2-1, with D uncertain. This CDR3 contains 16 residues. V lost 1 base to trimming and J lost 0 bases, with 10 bases between them. Germline V lookup: CDR1 SGHVS, CDR2 FNYEAQ. Combining the CDR3 with reference TRBV7-6 and TRBJ2-1 gives the whole variable domain GAGVSQSPRYKVTKRGQDVALRCDPISGHVSLYWYRQALGQGPEFLTYFNYEAQQDKSGLPNDRFSAERPEGSISTLTIQRTEQRDSAMYRCASSLGQSRSYNEQFFGPGTRLTVL.

The chain links TRBV2 to TRBJ2-7, with D perhaps matching TRBD1 (6 bases). The CDR3 length is 20 residues. The V gene's germline CDR1 is SNHLY and CDR2 FYNNEI. The germline V and J ends were trimmed by 4 bases and 6 bases, with 34 bases remaining between them. The CDR3 protein is CASSAGRGQGTGFPSGEQYF. The CDR3 DNA reads as TGTGCCAGCAGTGCAGGCAGGGGCCAGGGGACGGGTTTCCCCTCCGGCGAGCAGTACTTC.

The gene calls are TRBV21-1 and TRBJ2-1; the D segment call TRBD1 is taken from the table without a DNA check. TRBV21-1 is a pseudogene segment. The length of the CDR3 is 15 residues. The CDR3 DNA reads as TGTGCCAGCAGCAAAGCTCATCCAATTCCCAATGAGCAGTTCTTC. As protein: CASSKAHPIPNEQFF.

The chain uses TRBV19 and TRBJ1-1, with 12 bases aligning to TRBD1. Germline CDR1 and CDR2: LNHDA and SQIVND (reference sequence). The CDR3 sequence is 13 residues long. The J segment lost 6 bases and the V segment lost 10 bases, leaving 6 bases of the junction unmatched. CDR3 amino acids: CATWGQGASEAFF. CDR3 nucleotide sequence: TGTGCCACCTGGGGACAGGGGGCATCTGAAGCTTTCTTT.

The J gene is TRBJ2-2, the V gene TRBV9, with 10 bases lining up with TRBD2. The CDR3 runs 17 residues. The V segment lost 0 bases and the J segment 2 bases; nucleotides outside the gene matches: 4. In germline, CDR1 is SGDLS, CDR2 YYNGEE. CDR3 sequence (DNA): TGTGCCAGCAGCGTAGGAGCTAGCGGGAGTAACACCGGGGAGCTGTTTTTT. Protein sequence: CASSVGASGSNTGELFF.

The rearrangement uses TRBV7-6 and TRBJ2-1; D might be TRBD1 (5 bases). The germline V gene has CDR1 SGHVS and CDR2 FNYEAQ. Trimming took off 5 bases at V and 9 bases at J, with 11 bases between the two ends. This CDR3 is built from 12 residues. The DNA of the CDR3 is TGTGCCAGCAGCCTAAAGCAGGGTGAGCAGTTCTTC. Protein: CASSLKQGEQFF.

J is TRBJ2-5 and V is TRBV7-9; D is possibly TRBD1 (5 bases). The CDR3 length is 14 residues. V dropped 5 bases and J dropped 4 bases, with 14 bases sitting between them. CDR1 is SEHNR, CDR2 FQNEAQ, per germline (reference sequence). In DNA, the CDR3 is TGTGCCAGCAGCCTAGGGGTGATAGGAGAGACCCAGTACTTC. Encoded protein: CASSLGVIGETQYF.

The J gene is TRBJ2-1, the V gene TRBV30; 8 nucleotides align to TRBD2. Germline CDR1 reads GTSNPN; CDR2 reads SVGIG (reference sequence). The V gene end was trimmed by 0 bases and the J gene end by 3 bases; junction bases not matched to a gene: 4. The CDR3 has 15 amino acids. As DNA, the CDR3 is TGTGCCTGGAGTGTCGGGACTAGGGGCTACAATGAGCAGTTCTTC. Protein product: CAWSVGTRGYNEQFF.

This rearrangement joins TRBV6-6 to TRBJ2-7, with D possibly being TRBD1 or TRBD2 (5 bases each). The V end was cut by 4 bases, the J end by 6 bases, with 19 bases between. Per the germline V gene, CDR1 is MNHNY and CDR2 is SVGAGI (reference sequence). The CDR3 has 15 residues. The CDR3 here is CASSLTAEDIGEQYF. CDR3 nucleotide sequence: TGTGCCAGCAGTTTGACCGCGGAGGACATCGGCGAGCAGTACTTC.

The chain carries TRBV18 and TRBJ1-4, with 7 bases lining up with TRBD1. This CDR3 region has 16 residues. V was pared by 4 bases and J by 6 bases, with 11 bases of the junction left unmatched. Per the germline V gene, CDR1 is KGHSH and CDR2 is LQKENI. CDR3 loop: CASSREDRVFDEKLFF. In nucleotides, the CDR3 is TGTGCCAGCTCACGCGAAGACAGGGTTTTCGATGAAAAACTGTTTTTT.